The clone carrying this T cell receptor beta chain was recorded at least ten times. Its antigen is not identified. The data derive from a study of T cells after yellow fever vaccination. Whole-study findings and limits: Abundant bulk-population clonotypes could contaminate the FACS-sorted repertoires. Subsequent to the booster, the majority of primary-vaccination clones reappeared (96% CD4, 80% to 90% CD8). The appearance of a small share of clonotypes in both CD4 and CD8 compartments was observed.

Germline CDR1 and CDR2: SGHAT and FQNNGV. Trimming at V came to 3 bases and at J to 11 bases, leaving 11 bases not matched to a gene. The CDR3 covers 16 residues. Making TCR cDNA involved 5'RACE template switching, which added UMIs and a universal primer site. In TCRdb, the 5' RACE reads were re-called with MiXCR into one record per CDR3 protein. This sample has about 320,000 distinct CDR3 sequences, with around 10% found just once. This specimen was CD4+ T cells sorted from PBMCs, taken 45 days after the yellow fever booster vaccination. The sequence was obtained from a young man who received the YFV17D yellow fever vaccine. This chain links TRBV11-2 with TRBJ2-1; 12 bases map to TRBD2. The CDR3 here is CASSFLLGLAGGQQFF. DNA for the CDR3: TGTGCCAGCAGCTTTCTGCTCGGGCTAGCGGGGGGGCAGCAGTTCTTC.